The 23 T cell receptor beta chains in this list originate from one sample, sequenced in a study of cytomegalovirus exposure and HLA in healthy donors. The PCR was carried out with 60 Vbeta primers and 13 Jbeta primers. Clones were read by immunoSEQ multiplex PCR, and TCRdb kept only the in-frame ones, dropping some. In the table there are 100,000 to 150,000 clones, about 81% of which are singletons. The specimen sequenced was PBMCs. These TCRs come from a woman aged 40 to 49 in good health and CMV-seropositive.

This clone was recorded a few times. The chain uses TRBV10-2 and TRBJ2-3; TRBD2 matches at 8 bases. J gave up 2 bases and V 10 bases, and 2 bases lay outside the gene matches. Germline loops: CDR1 WSHSY, CDR2 SAAADI. The CDR3 totals 12 residues. The CDR3 is CATGLATDTQYF. The DNA for the CDR3 is TGCGCCACCGGACTAGCCACAGATACGCAGTATTTT.

The CDR3 loop reads CASSLGGGRSREQFF. In nucleotides, the CDR3 is TGTGCCAGCAGCTTGGGGGGGGGTAGGTCTAGGGAGCAGTTCTTC. The chain uses TRBV5-4 and TRBJ2-1; the match to TRBD2 covers 7 bases. Germline CDR1 SGHNT, CDR2 YYREEE (reference sequence). The CDR3 totals 15 residues. V lost 0 bases to trimming and J lost 10 bases; unmatched junction nucleotides: 10.

The table lists this clone with a count of one. The chain employs TRBV9 and TRBJ2-1; 8 bases agree with TRBD2. The V gene end was trimmed by 2 bases and the J gene end by 2 bases; junction bases not matched to a gene: 9. The CDR3 runs 17 residues. Germline values: CDR1 SGDLS, CDR2 YYNGEE. CDR3 nucleotides: TGTGCCAGCAGCGTTCGGGTCGGGAGGGCGGCCTACAATGAGCAGTTCTTC. The encoded protein is CASSVRVGRAAYNEQFF.

V usage is TRBV5-4 and J usage is TRBJ2-7; 11 bases line up with TRBD1. V shed 4 bases, J shed 2 bases, and the junction held 5 bases outside the gene matches. Germline V gene data show CDR1 as SGHNT and CDR2 as YYREEE (reference sequence). CDR3 length equals 15 residues. The CDR3 region is CASSLGTGGTYEQYF. The CDR3 region has the DNA TGTGCCAGCAGCCTTGGGACAGGGGGAACCTACGAGCAGTACTTC.

V and J are TRBV5-6 and TRBJ2-7; possibly TRBD1 for D (5 bases). The CDR3 length is 14 residues. The ends were cut back, 2 bases at V and 7 bases at J, with 16 bases in the middle. The V gene's germline CDR1 is SGHDT and CDR2 YYEEEE. The CDR3 loop reads CASSFSGFAAEQYF. The CDR3 coding sequence is TGTGCCAGCAGCTTCTCAGGGTTCGCGGCGGAGCAGTACTTC.

The chain recombines TRBV5-1 with TRBJ1-1; D uncertain. V gave up 4 bases and J gave up 1 base, with 11 bases separating them. The CDR3 sequence is 14 residues long. Germline values: CDR1 SGHRS, CDR2 YFSETQ. This CDR3 is CASSPGLANTEAFF. The DNA of the CDR3 is TGCGCCAGCAGCCCCGGACTGGCGAACACTGAAGCTTTCTTT.

The CDR3 region is CASSPFSGSEQFF. CDR3 DNA: TGTGCCAGCAGCCCTTTTAGCGGTAGTGAGCAGTTCTTC. This chain links TRBV14 with TRBJ2-1, with D tentatively TRBD2 (6 bases). Trimming cost V 4 bases and J 9 bases, with 13 bases left between them. This CDR3 has 13 amino acids. Germline values: CDR1 SGHDN, CDR2 FVKESK.

The rearrangement uses TRBV4-1 and TRBJ1-4; TRBD1 agrees at 9 bases. J gave up 7 bases and V 3 bases, and 3 bases lay outside the gene matches. The V gene's germline CDR1 is MGHRA and CDR2 YSYEKL. The CDR3 spans 14 residues. The CDR3 nucleotides are TGCGCCAGCAGCCAGGACAGGGGAGTTGAAAAACTGTTTTTT. This gives the protein CASSQDRGVEKLFF.

The chain employs TRBV27 and TRBJ1-5; 7 bases are shared with TRBD1. This CDR3 has 12 residues. J was trimmed by 6 bases and V by 7 bases; bases with no gene match: 3. The germline V gene has CDR1 MNHEY and CDR2 SMNVEV (reference sequence). CDR3 region: CASTSGGQPQHF. The CDR3 DNA is TGTGCCAGCACCTCAGGGGGTCAGCCCCAGCATTTT.

J is TRBJ2-1 and V is TRBV6-6; 9 bases align to TRBD2. The germline gives CDR1 MNHNY, CDR2 SVGAGI (reference sequence). Losses at the gene ends were 7 bases for V and 4 bases for J; bases not matched to a gene: 2. The CDR3 is 13 residues long. The CDR3 loop reads CASTLAGYNEQFF. In nucleotides, the CDR3 is TGTGCCAGCACCCTAGCGGGATACAATGAGCAGTTCTTC.

This chain connects TRBV4-2 to TRBJ1-2; 9 bases match TRBD1. Germline V gives CDR1 LGHNA, CDR2 YNFKEQ. Trimming at V came to 4 bases and at J to 8 bases, leaving 11 bases not matched to a gene. The CDR3 totals 15 residues. CDR3 loop: CASSPGQGHLGGYTF. CDR3 DNA: TGTGCCAGCAGCCCGGGACAGGGCCATTTAGGGGGCTACACCTTC.

CDR3 amino acids: CASTYGGGLGTEAFF. In DNA, the CDR3 is TGTGCCAGCACCTACGGGGGGGGGCTAGGAACTGAAGCTTTCTTT. J is TRBJ1-1 and V is TRBV6-6; possible D gene TRBD1, 6 bases. There are 15 residues in the CDR3. In germline, CDR1 is MNHNY, CDR2 SVGAGI (reference sequence). V lost 7 bases and J lost 5, with 20 bases in between.

The chain links TRBV6-1 to TRBJ1-2; 7 bases agree with TRBD1. The germline V gene encodes CDR1 MNHNS and CDR2 SASEGT. The J segment lost 2 bases and the V segment lost 2 bases, leaving 5 bases of the junction unmatched. The CDR3 sequence is 15 residues long. The DNA of the CDR3 is TGTGCCAGCAGTGAAACCGACAGGGACAACTATGGCTACACCTTC. This codes for CASSETDRDNYGYTF.

Points on this clone: The junction departs from germline at one end; a sequencing error may be responsible. The chain uses TRBV11-2 and TRBJ2-1; TRBD2 agrees at 11 bases. This CDR3 region has 16 residues. The germline V gene has CDR1 SGHAT and CDR2 FQNNGV. For the CDR3, the DNA is TGTGCCAGCAGTATTAGCGGGAGGGCCTCCGACAATGAGCAGTTCTTC. This encodes CASSISGRASDNEQFF.

This chain links TRBV27 with TRBJ1-5; D ambiguous. In germline, CDR1 is MNHEY, CDR2 SMNVEV (reference sequence). The CDR3 length is 14 residues. Trimming stripped 1 base from V and 5 bases from J, with 9 bases between. The CDR3 protein is CASSLFGLDQPQHF. CDR3 coding DNA: TGTGCCAGCAGTTTATTCGGACTCGATCAGCCCCAGCATTTT.

There are a few counts of this clone. The gene calls are TRBV6-5 and TRBJ2-7, with TRBD2 identical over 7 bases. Trimming at V came to 7 bases and at J to 6 bases, leaving 6 bases not matched to a gene. The CDR3 contains 12 residues. The germline gives CDR1 MNHEY, CDR2 SVGAGI. The CDR3 reads CASTPGGAEQYF. CDR3 nucleotides: TGTGCCAGCACTCCGGGAGGTGCCGAGCAGTACTTC.

This sequence joins TRBV7-8 and TRBJ2-1; D is unclear. Between the trimmed V and J ends, which lost 2 bases and 0 bases, there was a span of 14 bases. Germline CDR1 and CDR2: SGHVS and FQNEAQ. The CDR3 has 17 residues. In nucleotides, the CDR3 is TGTGCCAGCAGCTTATTCCCTGACTTGAGCTCCTACAATGAGCAGTTCTTC. Residues: CASSLFPDLSSYNEQFF. Filled out from reference TRBV7-8 and TRBJ2-1, the complete variable domain reads GAGVSQSPRYKVAKRGQDVALRCDPISGHVSLFWYQQALGQGPEFLTYFQNEAQLDKSGLPSDRFFAERPEGSVSTLKIQRTQQEDSAVYLCASSLFPDLSSYNEQFFGPGTRLTVL.

The chain employs TRBV27 and TRBJ2-2; the D gene is possibly TRBD2 (7 bases). This CDR3 comprises 16 residues. Trimming left V 2 bases short and J 0 bases short, with 10 bases between. The germline V gene has CDR1 MNHEY and CDR2 SMNVEV (reference sequence). In DNA form, the CDR3 reads TGTGCCAGCAGTTTACGGGGGGCCGCGAACACCGGGGAGCTGTTTTTT. Residues: CASSLRGAANTGELFF.

The chain uses TRBV7-2 and TRBJ1-1; D uncertain. V was shortened by 3 bases and J by 4 bases, with 12 bases between the two germline ends. The CDR3 runs 14 residues. Germline CDR1 is SGHTA and CDR2 is FQGNSA. The CDR3 loop is CASSFSHDGTEAFF. The DNA for the CDR3 is TGTGCCAGCAGCTTTAGCCACGACGGCACTGAAGCTTTCTTT.

V usage is TRBV28 and J usage is TRBJ2-7, with 11 bases identical to TRBD1. This CDR3 has 15 residues. Germline assignment: CDR1 MDHEN and CDR2 SYDVKM. Germline trimming cut 6 bases from V and 6 bases from J; bases unmatched to any gene: 10. CDR3 loop: CASSPGQGASSEQYF. CDR3 in DNA: TGTGCCAGCAGCCCTGGACAGGGGGCATCTTCCGAGCAGTACTTC.

CDR3 amino acids: CASSLVRAGGNSPLHF. The CDR3 bases are TGTGCCAGCAGCTTAGTCCGGGCAGGGGGCAATTCACCCCTCCACTTT. The J gene is TRBJ1-6, the V gene TRBV11-1, with 8 bases lining up with TRBD1. Germline assignment: CDR1 SGHAT and CDR2 FQDESV (reference sequence). The CDR3 contains 16 residues. V gave up 1 base and J gave up 7 bases; unmatched junction bases: 6.

In the case of this clone: Other DNA sequences from this sample encode an identical CDR3 as well. V is TRBV4-1 and J is TRBJ2-5, with D perhaps TRBD2 (5 bases). Germline values: CDR1 MGHRA, CDR2 YSYEKL. This CDR3 has 17 amino acids. The V end was cut by 1 base, the J end by 2 bases, with 17 bases between. The CDR3 reads CASSQGPHGELQETQYF. CDR3 nucleotide sequence: TGCGCCAGCAGCCAAGGACCCCACGGGGAACTACAAGAGACCCAGTACTTC.

V and J are TRBV7-6 and TRBJ1-5; D is undetermined. The CDR3 contains 15 residues. CDR1 SGHVS and CDR2 FNYEAQ come from the germline V gene. Trimming left V 3 bases short and J 2 bases short, with 11 bases between. DNA for the CDR3: TGTGCCAGCAGCTTTCTTCGCAGGCGCAATCAGCCCCAGCATTTT. Its translation is CASSFLRRRNQPQHF. The full variable domain, rest sourced from reference TRBV7-6 and TRBJ1-5, is GAGVSQSPRYKVTKRGQDVALRCDPISGHVSLYWYRQALGQGPEFLTYFNYEAQQDKSGLPNDRFSAERPEGSISTLTIQRTEQRDSAMYRCASSFLRRRNQPQHFGDGTRLSIL.